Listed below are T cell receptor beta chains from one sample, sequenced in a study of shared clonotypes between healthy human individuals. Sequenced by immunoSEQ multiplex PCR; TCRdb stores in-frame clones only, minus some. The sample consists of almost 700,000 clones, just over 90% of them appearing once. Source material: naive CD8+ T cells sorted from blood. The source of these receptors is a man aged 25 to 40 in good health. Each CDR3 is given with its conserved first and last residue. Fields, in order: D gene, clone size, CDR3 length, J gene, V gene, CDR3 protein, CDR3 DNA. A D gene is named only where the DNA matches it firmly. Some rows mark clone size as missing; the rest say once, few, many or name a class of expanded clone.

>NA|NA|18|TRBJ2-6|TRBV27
CASSCCCWLQSRANVLTF
TGTGCCAGCAGTTGTTGCTGCTGGCTACAAAGTCGGGCCAACGTCCTGACTTTC
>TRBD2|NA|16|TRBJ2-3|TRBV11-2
CASSREGLAEIYTQYF
TGTGCCAGCAGTCGAGAAGGGCTAGCGGAGATTTATACGCAGTATTTT
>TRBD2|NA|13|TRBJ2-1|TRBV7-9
CASSLGRANEQFF
TGTGCCAGCAGCCTCGGGAGGGCGAATGAGCAGTTCTTC
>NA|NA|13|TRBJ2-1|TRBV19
CASSIFQGNEQFF
TGTGCCAGTAGTATATTTCAGGGCAATGAGCAGTTCTTC
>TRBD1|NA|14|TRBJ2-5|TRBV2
CASSEDRGHETQYF
TGTGCCAGCAGTGAAGACAGGGGGCACGAGACCCAGTACTTC
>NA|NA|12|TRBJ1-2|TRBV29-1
CSVEERYYGYTF
TGCAGCGTTGAAGAAAGATACTATGGCTACACCTTC
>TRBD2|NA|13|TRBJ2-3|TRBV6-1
CASPSGQGDTQYF
TGTGCCAGCCCTAGCGGGCAGGGAGATACGCAGTATTTT
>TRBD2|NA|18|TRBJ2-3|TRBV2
CASSPWREGLSGTDTQYF
TGTGCCAGCAGTCCATGGCGGGAGGGCCTCTCGGGCACAGATACGCAGTATTTT
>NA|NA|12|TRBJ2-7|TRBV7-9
CASSSIYYEQYF
TGTGCCAGCAGCTCAATCTACTACGAGCAGTACTTC
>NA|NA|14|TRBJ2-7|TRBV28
CASSLSNMGDEQYF
TGTGCCAGCAGTTTATCGAACATGGGCGACGAGCAGTACTTC
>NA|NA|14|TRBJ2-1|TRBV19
CASSITNGYNEQFF
TGTGCCAGTAGTATTACGAATGGCTACAATGAGCAGTTCTTC
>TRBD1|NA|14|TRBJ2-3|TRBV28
CASSPDRVTDTQYF
TGTGCCAGCAGCCCAGACAGGGTCACAGATACGCAGTATTTT
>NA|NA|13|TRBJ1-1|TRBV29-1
CSAWTDLNTEAFF
TGCAGCGCCTGGACCGATCTGAACACTGAAGCTTTCTTT
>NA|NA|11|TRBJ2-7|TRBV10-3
CAIASSYEQYF
TGTGCCATCGCTAGCTCCTACGAGCAGTACTTC
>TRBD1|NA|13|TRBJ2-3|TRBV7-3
CASSPTGELTQYF
TGTGCCAGCAGCCCGACAGGGGAGCTTACGCAGTATTTT
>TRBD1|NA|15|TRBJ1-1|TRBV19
CASTNPGQGNTEAFF
TGTGCCAGTACTAATCCGGGACAGGGGAACACTGAAGCTTTCTTT
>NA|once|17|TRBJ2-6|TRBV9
CASSKYREEAGANVLTF
TGTGCCAGCAGTAAATACAGGGAAGAAGCTGGGGCCAACGTCCTGACTTTC
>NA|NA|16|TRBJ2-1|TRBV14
CASSEMKTGLYNEQFF
TGTGCCAGCAGCGAGATGAAAACCGGATTATACAATGAGCAGTTCTTC
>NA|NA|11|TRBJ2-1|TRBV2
CASARDNEQFF
TGTGCCAGCGCGCGAGACAATGAGCAGTTCTTC
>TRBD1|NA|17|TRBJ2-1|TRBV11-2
CASSAPSKRGPYNEQFF
TGTGCCAGCAGCGCACCCTCTAAAAGGGGGCCCTACAATGAGCAGTTCTTC
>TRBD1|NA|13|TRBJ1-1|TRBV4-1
CASSQTQGVAAFF
TGCGCCAGCAGCCAAACACAGGGGGTTGCAGCTTTCTTT
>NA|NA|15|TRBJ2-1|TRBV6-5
CASSLTGTLYNEQFF
TGTGCCAGCAGTTTGACCGGGACTCTATACAATGAGCAGTTCTTC
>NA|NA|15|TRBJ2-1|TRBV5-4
CASSLGRAGVNEQFF
TGTGCCAGCAGCCTTGGCAGGGCCGGGGTCAATGAGCAGTTCTTC
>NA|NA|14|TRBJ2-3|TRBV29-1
CSMEGQLGADTQYF
TGCAGCATGGAGGGACAGTTAGGGGCAGATACGCAGTATTTT
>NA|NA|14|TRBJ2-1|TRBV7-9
CASSLGGTGDEQFF
TGTGCCAGCAGCTTAGGAGGTACTGGCGATGAGCAGTTCTTC
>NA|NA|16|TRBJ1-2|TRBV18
CASSILELGTNYGYTF
TGTGCCAGCTCAATATTAGAGTTAGGGACGAACTATGGCTACACCTTC
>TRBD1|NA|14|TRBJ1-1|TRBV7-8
CASSPYRGNTEAFF
TGTGCCAGCAGCCCGTACAGGGGGAACACTGAAGCTTTCTTT